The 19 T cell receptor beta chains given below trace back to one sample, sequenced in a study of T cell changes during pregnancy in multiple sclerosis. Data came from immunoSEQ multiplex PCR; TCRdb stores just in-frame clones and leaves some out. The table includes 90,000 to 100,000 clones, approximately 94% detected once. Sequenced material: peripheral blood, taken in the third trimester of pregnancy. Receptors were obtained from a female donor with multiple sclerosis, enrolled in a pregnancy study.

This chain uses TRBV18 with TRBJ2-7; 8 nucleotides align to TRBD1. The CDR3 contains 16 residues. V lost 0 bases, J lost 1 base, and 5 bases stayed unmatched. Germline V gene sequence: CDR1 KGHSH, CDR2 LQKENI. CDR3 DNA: TGTGCCAGCTCACCACCCGGACAGGGTAATTCCTACGAGCAGTACTTC. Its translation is CASSPPGQGNSYEQYF.

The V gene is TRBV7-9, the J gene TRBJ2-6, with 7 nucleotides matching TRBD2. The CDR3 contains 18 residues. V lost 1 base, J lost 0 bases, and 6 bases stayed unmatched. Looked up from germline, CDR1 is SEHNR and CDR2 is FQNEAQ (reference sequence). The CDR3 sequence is CASSLGSGGLSGANVLTF. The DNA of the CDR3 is TGTGCCAGCAGCTTAGGGTCGGGAGGACTCTCTGGGGCCAACGTCCTGACTTTC. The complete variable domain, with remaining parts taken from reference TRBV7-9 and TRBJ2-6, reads DTGVSQNPRHKITKRGQNVTFRCDPISEHNRLYWYRQTLGQGPEFLTYFQNEAQLEKSRLLSDRFSAERPKGSFSTLEIQRTEQGDSAMYLCASSLGSGGLSGANVLTFGAGSRLTVL.

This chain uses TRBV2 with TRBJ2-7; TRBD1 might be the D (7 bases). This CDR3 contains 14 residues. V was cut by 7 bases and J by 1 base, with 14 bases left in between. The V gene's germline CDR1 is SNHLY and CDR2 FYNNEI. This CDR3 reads CASKTTGTSYEQYF. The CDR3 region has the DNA TGTGCCAGCAAGACGACAGGGACTTCCTACGAGCAGTACTTC. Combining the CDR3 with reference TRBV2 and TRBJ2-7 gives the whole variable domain EPEVTQTPSHQVTQMGQEVILRCVPISNHLYFYWYRQILGQKVEFLVSFYNNEISEKSEIFDDQFSVERPDGSNFTLKIRSTKLEDSAMYFCASKTTGTSYEQYFGPGTRLTVT.

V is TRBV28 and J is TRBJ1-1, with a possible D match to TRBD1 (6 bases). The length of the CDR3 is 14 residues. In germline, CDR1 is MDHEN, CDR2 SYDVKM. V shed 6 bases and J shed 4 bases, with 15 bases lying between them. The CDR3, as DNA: TGTGCCAGCAGAAAGGAGGGGGGGCCCACTGAAGCTTTCTTT. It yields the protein CASRKEGGPTEAFF.

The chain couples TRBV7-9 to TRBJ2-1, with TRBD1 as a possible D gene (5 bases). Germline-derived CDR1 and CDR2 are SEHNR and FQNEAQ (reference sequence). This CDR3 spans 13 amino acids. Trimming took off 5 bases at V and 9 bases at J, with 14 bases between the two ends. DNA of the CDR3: TGTGCCAGCAGCCACCGACAGCACGGTGAGCAGTTCTTC. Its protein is CASSHRQHGEQFF.

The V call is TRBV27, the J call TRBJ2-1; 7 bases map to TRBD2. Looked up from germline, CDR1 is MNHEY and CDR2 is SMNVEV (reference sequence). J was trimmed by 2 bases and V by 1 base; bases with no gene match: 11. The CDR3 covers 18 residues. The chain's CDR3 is CASSLWASGGRTYNEQFF. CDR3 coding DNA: TGTGCCAGCAGTTTATGGGCGTCCGGCGGGAGAACCTACAATGAGCAGTTCTTC.

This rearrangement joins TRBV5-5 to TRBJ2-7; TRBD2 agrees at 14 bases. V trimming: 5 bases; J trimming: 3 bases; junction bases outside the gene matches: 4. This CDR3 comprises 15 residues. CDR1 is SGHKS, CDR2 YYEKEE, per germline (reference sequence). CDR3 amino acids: CASRTGTSGSYEQYF. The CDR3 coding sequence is TGTGCCAGCAGGACCGGGACTAGCGGGAGCTACGAGCAGTACTTC. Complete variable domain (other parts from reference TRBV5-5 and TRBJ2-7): DAGVTQSPTHLIKTRGQQVTLRCSPISGHKSVSWYQQVLGQGPQFIFQYYEKEERGRGNFPDRFSARQFPNYSSELNVNALLLGDSALYLCASRTGTSGSYEQYFGPGTRLTVT.

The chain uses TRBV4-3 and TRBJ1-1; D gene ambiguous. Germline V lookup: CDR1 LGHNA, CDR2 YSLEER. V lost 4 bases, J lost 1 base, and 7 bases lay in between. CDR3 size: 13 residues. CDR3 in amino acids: CASSLSGNTEAFF. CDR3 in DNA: TGCGCCAGCAGCCTTTCGGGGAACACTGAAGCTTTCTTT.

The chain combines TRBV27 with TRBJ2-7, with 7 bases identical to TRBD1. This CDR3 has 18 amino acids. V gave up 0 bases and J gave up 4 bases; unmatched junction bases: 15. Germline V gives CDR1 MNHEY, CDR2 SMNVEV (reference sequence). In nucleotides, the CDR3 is TGTGCCAGCAGTTTATCTGGGGTTACAGGGGCCAGGGGTTACGAGCAGTACTTC. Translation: CASSLSGVTGARGYEQYF.

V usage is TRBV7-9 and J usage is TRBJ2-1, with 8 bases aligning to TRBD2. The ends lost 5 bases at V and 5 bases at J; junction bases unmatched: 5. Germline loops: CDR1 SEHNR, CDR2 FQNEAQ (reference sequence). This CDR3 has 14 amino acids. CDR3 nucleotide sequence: TGTGCCAGCAGCCCCCGGACTAGCAACAATGAGCAGTTCTTC. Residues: CASSPRTSNNEQFF.

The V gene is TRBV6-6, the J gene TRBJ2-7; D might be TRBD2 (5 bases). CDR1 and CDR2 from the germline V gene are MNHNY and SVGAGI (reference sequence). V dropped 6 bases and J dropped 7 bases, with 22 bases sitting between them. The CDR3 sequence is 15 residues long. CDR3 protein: CASSPTVTYPGEQYF. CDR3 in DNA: TGTGCCAGCAGCCCCACGGTCACCTACCCGGGGGAGCAGTACTTC.

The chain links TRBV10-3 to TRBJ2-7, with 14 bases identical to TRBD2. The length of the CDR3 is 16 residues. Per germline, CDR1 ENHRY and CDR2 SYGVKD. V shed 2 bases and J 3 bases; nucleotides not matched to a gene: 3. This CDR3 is CAISEPGTSGSYEQYF. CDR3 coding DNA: TGTGCCATCAGTGAGCCCGGGACTAGCGGGAGCTACGAGCAGTACTTC.

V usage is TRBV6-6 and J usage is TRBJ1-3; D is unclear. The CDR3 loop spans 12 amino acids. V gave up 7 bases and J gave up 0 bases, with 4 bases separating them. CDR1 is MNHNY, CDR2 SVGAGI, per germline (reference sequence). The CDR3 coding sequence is TGTGCCAGCACTTCCTCTGGAAACACCATATATTTT. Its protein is CASTSSGNTIYF.

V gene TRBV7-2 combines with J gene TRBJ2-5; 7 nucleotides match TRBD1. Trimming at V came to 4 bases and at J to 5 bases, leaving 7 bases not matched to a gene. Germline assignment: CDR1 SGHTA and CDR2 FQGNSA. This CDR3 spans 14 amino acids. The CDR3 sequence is CASSSNRGRETQYF. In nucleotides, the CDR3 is TGTGCCAGCAGCTCGAACAGGGGTCGCGAGACCCAGTACTTC.

CDR3 sequence (DNA): TGTGCCAGCAGCTCCGATGGAACTAGAGGACGTCGGAAGCAGTTCTTC. This sequence encodes CASSSDGTRGRRKQFF. The chain joins TRBV7-3 to TRBJ2-1; TRBD2 is a possible D gene (5 bases). Trimming left V 4 bases short and J 11 bases short, with 24 bases between. Germline values: CDR1 SGHTA, CDR2 FQGTGA. CDR3 size: 16 residues.

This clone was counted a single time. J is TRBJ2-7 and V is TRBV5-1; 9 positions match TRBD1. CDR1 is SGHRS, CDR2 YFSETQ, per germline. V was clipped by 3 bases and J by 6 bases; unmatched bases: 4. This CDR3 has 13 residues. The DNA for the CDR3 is TGCGCCAGCAGCTCCGGGACAGGGAGCGAGCAGTACTTC. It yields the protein CASSSGTGSEQYF.

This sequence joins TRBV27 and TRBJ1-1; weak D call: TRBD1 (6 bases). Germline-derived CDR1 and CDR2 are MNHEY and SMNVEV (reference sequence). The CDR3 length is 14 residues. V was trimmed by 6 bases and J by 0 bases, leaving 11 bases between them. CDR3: CASRVGQLNTEAFF. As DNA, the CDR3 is TGTGCCAGCAGGGTCGGACAGTTGAACACTGAAGCTTTCTTT.

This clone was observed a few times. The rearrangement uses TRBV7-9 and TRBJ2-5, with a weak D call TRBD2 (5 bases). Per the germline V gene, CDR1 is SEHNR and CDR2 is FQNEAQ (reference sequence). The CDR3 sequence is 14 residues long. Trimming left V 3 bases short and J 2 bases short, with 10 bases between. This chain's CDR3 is CASSFGRVQETQYF. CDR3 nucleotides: TGTGCCAGCAGCTTCGGGCGGGTACAAGAGACCCAGTACTTC. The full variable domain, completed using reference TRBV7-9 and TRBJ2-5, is DTGVSQNPRHKITKRGQNVTFRCDPISEHNRLYWYRQTLGQGPEFLTYFQNEAQLEKSRLLSDRFSAERPKGSFSTLEIQRTEQGDSAMYLCASSFGRVQETQYFGPGTRLLVL.

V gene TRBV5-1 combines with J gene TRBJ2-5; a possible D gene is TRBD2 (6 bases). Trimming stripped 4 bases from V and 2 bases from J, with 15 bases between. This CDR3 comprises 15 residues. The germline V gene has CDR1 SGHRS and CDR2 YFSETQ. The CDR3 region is CASSPRAGPQETQYF. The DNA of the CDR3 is TGCGCCAGCAGCCCCCGCGCGGGGCCGCAAGAGACCCAGTACTTC.